This record looks at one T cell receptor (beta chain) sequence and its context. Produced via immunoSEQ multiplex PCR; TCRdb's table is partial and in-frame only. This sample has about 52,000 clones, with over 80% found just once. This sample is part of a study of T cell changes during pregnancy in multiple sclerosis. The receptor comes from a female donor with multiple sclerosis, enrolled in a pregnancy study. This sample comprised CD4+ T cells from peripheral blood mononuclear cells, obtained in the third trimester of pregnancy.

The CDR3 is CASSRDSYEQYF. As DNA, the CDR3 is TGTGCCTCCTCCCGGGACAGTTACGAGCAGTACTTC. The chain is built from TRBV19 and TRBJ2-7, with 7 bases lining up with TRBD1. V trimming: 11 bases; J trimming: 4 bases; junction bases outside the gene matches: 8. This CDR3 contains 12 residues. Looked up from germline, CDR1 is LNHDA and CDR2 is SQIVND (reference sequence).